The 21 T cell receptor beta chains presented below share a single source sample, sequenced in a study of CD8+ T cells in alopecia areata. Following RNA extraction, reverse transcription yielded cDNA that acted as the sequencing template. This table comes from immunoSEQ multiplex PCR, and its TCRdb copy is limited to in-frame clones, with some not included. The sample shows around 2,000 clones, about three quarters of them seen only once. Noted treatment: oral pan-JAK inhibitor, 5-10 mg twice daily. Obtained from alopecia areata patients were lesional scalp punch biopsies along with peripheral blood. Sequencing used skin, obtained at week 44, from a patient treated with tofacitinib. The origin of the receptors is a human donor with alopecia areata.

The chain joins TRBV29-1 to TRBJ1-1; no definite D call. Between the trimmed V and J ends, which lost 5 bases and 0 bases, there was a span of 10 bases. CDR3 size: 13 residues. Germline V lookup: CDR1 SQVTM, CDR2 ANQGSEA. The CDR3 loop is CSVKQALNTEAFF. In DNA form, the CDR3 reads TGCAGCGTTAAGCAGGCCCTGAACACTGAAGCTTTCTTT.

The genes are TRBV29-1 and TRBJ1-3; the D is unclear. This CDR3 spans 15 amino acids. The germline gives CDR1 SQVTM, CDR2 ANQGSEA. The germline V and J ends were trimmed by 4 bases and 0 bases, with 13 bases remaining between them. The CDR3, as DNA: TGCAGCGTTGCGAATCGGATTAGCTCTGGAAACACCATATATTTT. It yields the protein CSVANRISSGNTIYF.

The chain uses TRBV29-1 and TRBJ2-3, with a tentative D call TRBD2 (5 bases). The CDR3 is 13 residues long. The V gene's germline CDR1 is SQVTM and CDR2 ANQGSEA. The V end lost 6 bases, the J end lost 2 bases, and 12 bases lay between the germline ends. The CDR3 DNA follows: TGCAGCGTAAACCGGCTAGCCACAGATACGCAGTATTTT. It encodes CSVNRLATDTQYF.

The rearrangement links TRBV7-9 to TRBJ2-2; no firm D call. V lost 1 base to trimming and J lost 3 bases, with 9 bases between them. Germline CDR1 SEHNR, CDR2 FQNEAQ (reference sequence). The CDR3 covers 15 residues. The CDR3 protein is CASSLVSGHTGELFF. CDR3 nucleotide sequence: TGTGCCAGCAGCTTAGTTTCCGGTCACACCGGGGAGCTGTTTTTT.

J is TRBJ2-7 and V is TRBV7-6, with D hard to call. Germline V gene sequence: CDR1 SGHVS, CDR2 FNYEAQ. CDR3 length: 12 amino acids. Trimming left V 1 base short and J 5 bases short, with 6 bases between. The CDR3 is CASSLGDNEQYF. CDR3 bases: TGTGCCAGCAGCTTAGGGGATAACGAGCAGTACTTC.

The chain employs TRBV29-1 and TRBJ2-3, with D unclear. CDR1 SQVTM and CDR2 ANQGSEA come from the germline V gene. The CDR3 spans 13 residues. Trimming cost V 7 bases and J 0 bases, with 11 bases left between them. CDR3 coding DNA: TGCAGCGCCAACCCATCTAGCACAGATACGCAGTATTTT. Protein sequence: CSANPSSTDTQYF.

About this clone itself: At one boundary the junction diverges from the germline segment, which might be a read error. CDR3 residues: CASRRDNSEAFF. Written as DNA, the CDR3 is TGTGCCAGCAGACGGGACAACAGTGAAGCTTTCTTT. V and J are TRBV2 and TRBJ1-1; possibly TRBD1 for D (6 bases). Germline lookup yields CDR1 SNHLY and CDR2 FYNNEI. The CDR3 length is 12 residues.

This chain's CDR3 is CASSARQPFTDTQYF. CDR3 DNA: TGTGCCAGCAGTGCACGACAGCCCTTCACAGATACGCAGTATTTT. This chain connects TRBV27 to TRBJ2-3; weak D call: TRBD1 (5 bases). The germline V gene has CDR1 MNHEY and CDR2 SMNVEV (reference sequence). V dropped 5 bases and J dropped 2 bases, with 14 bases sitting between them. The CDR3 has 15 residues.

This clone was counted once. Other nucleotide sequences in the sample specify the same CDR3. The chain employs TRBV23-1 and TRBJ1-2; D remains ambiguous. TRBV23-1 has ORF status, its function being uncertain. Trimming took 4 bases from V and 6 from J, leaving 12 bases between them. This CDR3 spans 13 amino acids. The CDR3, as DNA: TGCGCCAGCAGTCCGATCGCGGTGGATGGCTACACCTTC. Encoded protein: CASSPIAVDGYTF.

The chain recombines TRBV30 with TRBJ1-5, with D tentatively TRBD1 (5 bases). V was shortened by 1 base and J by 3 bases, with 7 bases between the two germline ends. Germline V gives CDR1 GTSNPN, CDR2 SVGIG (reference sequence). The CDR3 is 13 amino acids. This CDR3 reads CAWSGGDNQPQHF. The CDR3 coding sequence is TGTGCCTGGAGTGGAGGGGACAATCAGCCCCAGCATTTT.

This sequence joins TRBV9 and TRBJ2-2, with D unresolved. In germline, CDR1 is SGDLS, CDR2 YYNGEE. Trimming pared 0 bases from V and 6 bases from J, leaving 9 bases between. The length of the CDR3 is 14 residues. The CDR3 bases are TGTGCCAGCAGCGTAGGGTCCGGCGCCGGGGAGCTGTTTTTT. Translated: CASSVGSGAGELFF.

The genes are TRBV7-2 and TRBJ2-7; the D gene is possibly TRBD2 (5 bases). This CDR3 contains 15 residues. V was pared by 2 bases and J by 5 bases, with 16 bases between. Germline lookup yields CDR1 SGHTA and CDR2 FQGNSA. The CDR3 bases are TGTGCCAGCAGCTTATACGGGGAAGATTGGGACGAGCAGTACTTC. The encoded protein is CASSLYGEDWDEQYF.

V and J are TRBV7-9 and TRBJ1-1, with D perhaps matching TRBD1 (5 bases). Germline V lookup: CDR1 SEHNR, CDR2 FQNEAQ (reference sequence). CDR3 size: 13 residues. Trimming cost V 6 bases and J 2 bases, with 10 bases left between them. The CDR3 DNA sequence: TGTGCCAGCAGGCGGGACCCCAACACTGAAGCTTTCTTT. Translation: CASRRDPNTEAFF.

CDR3: CASSGGGATDTQYF. As DNA, the CDR3 is TGTGCCAGCAGTGGCGGGGGGGCCACAGATACGCAGTATTTT. This chain joins TRBV6-4 and TRBJ2-3, with 9 nucleotides matching TRBD2. CDR1 and CDR2 (germline): MRHNA, SNTAGT. Trimming at V came to 4 bases and at J to 2 bases, leaving 1 base not matched to a gene. CDR3 length equals 14 residues.

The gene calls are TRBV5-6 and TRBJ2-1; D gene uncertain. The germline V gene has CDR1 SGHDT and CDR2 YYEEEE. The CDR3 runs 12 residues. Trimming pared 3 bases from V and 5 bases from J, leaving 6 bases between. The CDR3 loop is CASSSPDNEQFF. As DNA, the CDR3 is TGTGCCAGCAGCTCCCCAGACAATGAGCAGTTCTTC.

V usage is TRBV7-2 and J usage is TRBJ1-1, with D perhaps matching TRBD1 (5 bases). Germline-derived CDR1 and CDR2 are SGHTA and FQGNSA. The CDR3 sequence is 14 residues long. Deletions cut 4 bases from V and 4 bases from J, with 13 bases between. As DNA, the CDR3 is TGTGCCAGCAGCTCGACAGTGTCGAGCACTGAAGCTTTCTTT. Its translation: CASSSTVSSTEAFF.

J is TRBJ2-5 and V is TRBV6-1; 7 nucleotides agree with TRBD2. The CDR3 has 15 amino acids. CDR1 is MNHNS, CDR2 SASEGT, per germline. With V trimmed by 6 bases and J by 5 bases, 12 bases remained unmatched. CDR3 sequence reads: CASSDPGGVSETQYF. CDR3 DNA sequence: TGTGCCAGCAGCGACCCTGGGGGGGTTTCGGAGACCCAGTACTTC.

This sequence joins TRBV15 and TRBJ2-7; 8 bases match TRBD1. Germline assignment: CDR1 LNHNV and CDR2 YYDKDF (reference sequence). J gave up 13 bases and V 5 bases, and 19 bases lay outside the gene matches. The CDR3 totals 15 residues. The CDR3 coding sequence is TGTGCCACCAGCGGCCTAGGGACAGGACCACGAATCACCTACTTC. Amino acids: CATSGLGTGPRITYF.

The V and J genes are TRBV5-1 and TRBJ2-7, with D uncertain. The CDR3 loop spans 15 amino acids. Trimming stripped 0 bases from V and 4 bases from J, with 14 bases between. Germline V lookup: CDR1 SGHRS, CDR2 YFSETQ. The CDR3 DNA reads TGCGCCAGCAGCTTGGCCCCGAACAAAAGGTACGAGCAGTACTTC. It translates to CASSLAPNKRYEQYF. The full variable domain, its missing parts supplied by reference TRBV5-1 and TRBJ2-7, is KAGVTQTPRYLIKTRGQQVTLSCSPISGHRSVSWYQQTPGQGLQFLFEYFSETQRNKGNFPGRFSGRQFSNSRSEMNVSTLELGDSALYLCASSLAPNKRYEQYFGPGTRLTVT.

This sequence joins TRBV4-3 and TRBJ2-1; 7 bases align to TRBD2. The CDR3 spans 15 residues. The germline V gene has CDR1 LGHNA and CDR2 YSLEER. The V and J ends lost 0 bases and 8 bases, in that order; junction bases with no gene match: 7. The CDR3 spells CASSQDSRGGYEQFF. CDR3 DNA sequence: TGCGCCAGCAGCCAAGATTCGCGCGGGGGATATGAGCAGTTCTTC.

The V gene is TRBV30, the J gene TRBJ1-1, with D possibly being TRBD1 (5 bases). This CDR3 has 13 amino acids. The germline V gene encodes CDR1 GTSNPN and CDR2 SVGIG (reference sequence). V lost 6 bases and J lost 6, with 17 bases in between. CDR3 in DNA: TGTGCCTGTCCAAAGGAGGGGAGCGCTGAAGCTTTCTTT. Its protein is CACPKEGSAEAFF.